This entry describes one T cell receptor (beta chain). Sequencing used immunoSEQ multiplex PCR; TCRdb keeps in-frame clones, though not all of them. Found here are roughly 100,000 clones, under 95% of them singletons; the top ten hold roughly 1.6%. These data belong to a study of T cell changes during pregnancy in multiple sclerosis. The CDR3 is made up of 17 amino acids. V trimming: 5 bases; J trimming: 2 bases; junction bases outside the gene matches: 13. Per germline, CDR1 LNHDA and CDR2 SQIVND (reference sequence). This TCR derives from a female donor with multiple sclerosis, enrolled in a pregnancy study. The sequenced sample was peripheral blood, obtained before pregnancy. The chain is built from TRBV19 and TRBJ1-1, with 8 bases that match TRBD1. Here the CDR3 reads CASSPDPGQAGNTEAFF. For the CDR3, the DNA is TGTGCCAGTAGTCCCGACCCGGGACAGGCAGGAAACACTGAAGCTTTCTTT.